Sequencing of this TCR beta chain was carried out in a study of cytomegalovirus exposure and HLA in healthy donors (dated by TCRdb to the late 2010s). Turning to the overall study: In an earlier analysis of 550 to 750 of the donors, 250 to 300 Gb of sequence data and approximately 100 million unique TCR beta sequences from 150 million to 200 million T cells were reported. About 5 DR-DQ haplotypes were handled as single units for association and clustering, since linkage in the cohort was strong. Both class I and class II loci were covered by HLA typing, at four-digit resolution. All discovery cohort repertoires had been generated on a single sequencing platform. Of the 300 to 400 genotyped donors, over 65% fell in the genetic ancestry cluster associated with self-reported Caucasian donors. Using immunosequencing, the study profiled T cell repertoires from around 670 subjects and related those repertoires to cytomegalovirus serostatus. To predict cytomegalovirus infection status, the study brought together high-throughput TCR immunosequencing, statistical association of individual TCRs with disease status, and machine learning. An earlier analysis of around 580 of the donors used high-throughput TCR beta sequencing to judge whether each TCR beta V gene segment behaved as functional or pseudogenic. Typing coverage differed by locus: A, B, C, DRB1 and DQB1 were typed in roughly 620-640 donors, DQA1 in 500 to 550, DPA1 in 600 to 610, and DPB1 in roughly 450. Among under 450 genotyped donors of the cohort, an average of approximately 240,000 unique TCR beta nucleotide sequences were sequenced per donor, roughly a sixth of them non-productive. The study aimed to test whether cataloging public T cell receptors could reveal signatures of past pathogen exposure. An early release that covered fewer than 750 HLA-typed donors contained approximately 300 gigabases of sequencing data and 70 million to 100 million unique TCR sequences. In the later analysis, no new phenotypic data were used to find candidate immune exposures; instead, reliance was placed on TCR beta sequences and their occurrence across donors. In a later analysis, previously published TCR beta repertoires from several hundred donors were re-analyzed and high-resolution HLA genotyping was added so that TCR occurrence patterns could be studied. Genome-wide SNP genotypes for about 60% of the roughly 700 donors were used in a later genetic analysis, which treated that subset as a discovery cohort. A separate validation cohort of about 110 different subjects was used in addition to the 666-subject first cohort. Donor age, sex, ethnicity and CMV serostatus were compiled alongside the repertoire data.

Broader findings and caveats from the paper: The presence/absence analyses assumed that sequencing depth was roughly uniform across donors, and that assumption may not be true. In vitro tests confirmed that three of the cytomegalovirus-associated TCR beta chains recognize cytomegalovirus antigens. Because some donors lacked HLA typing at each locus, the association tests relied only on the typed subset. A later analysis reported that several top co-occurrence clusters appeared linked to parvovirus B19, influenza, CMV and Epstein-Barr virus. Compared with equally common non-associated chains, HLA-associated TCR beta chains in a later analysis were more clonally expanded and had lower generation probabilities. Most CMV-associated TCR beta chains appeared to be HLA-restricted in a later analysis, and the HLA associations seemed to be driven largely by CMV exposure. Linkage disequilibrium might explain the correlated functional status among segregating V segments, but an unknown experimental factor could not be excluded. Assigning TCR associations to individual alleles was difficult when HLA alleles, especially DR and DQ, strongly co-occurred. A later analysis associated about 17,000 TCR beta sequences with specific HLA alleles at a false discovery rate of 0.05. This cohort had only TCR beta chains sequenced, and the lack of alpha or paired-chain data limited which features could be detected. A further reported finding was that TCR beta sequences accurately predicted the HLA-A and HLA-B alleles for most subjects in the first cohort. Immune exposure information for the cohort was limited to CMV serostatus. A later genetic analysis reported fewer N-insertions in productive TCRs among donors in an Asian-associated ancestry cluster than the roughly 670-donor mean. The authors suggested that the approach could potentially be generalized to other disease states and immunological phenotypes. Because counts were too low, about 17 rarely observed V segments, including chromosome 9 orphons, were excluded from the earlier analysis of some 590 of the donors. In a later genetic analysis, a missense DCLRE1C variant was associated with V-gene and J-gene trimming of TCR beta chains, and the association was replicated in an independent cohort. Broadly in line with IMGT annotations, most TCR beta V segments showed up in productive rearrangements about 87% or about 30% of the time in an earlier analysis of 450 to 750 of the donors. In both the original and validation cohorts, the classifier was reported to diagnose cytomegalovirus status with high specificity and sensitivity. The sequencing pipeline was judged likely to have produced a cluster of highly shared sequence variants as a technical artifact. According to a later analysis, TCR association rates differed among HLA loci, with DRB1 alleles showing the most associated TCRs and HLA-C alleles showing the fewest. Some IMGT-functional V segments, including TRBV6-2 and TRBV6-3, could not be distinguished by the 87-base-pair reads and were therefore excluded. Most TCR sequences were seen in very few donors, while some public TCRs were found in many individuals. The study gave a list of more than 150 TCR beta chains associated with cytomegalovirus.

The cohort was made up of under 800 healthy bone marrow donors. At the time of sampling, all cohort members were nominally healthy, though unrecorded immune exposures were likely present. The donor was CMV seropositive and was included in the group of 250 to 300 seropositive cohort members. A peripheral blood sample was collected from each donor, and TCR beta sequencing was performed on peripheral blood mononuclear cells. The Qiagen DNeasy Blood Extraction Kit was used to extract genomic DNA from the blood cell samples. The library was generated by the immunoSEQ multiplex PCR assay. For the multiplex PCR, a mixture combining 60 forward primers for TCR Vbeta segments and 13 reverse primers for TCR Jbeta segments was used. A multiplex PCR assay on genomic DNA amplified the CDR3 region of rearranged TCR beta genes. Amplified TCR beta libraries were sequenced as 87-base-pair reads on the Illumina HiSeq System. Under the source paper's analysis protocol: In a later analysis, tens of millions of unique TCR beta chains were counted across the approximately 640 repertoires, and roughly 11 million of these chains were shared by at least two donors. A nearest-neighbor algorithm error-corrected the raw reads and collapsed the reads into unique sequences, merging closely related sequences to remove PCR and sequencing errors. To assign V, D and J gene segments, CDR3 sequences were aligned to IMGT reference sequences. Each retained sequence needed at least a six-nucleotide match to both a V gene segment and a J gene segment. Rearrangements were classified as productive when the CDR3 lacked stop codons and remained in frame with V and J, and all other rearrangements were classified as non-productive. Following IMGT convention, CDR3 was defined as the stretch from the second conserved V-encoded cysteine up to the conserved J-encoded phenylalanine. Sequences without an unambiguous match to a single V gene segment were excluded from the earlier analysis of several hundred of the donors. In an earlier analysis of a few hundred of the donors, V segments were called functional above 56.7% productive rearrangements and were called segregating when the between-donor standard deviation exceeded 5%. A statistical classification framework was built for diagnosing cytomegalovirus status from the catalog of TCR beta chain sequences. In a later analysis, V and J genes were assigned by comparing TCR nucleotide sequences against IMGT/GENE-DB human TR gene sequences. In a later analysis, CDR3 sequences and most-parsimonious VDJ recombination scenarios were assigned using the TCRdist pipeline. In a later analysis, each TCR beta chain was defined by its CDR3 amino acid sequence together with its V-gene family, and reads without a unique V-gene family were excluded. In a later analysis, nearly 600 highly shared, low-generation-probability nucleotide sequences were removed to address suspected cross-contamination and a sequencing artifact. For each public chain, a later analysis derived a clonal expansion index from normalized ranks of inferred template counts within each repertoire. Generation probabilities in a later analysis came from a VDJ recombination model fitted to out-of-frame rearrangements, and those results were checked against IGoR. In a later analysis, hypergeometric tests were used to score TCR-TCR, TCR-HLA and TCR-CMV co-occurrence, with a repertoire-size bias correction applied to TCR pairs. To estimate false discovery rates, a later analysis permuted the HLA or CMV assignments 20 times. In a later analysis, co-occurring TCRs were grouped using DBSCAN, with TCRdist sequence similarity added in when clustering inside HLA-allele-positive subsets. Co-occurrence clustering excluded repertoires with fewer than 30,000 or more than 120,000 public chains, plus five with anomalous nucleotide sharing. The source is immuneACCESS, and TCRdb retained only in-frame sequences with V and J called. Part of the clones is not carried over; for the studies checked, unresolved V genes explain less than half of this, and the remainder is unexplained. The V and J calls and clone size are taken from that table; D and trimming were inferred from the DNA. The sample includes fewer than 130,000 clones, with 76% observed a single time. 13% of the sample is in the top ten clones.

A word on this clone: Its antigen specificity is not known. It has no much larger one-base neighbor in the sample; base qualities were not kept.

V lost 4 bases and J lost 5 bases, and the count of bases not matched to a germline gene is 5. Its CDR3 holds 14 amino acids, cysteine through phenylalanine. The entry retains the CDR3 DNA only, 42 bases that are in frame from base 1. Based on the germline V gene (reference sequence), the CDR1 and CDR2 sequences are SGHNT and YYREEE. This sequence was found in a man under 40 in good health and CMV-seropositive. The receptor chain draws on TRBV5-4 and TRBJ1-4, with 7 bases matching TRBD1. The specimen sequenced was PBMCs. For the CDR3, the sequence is CASSPGTENEKLFF. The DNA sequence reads TGTGCCAGCAGCCCTGGGACAGAGAATGAAAAACTGTTTTTT.